Shown below are 30 T cell receptor beta chains from a single sample sequenced in a study of blood T cell repertoires in COVID-19. Using immunoSEQ multiplex PCR, the repertoire was profiled, and TCRdb retains in-frame clones only, with some absent. The sample has 80,000 to 100,000 clones, roughly 89% seen once; the top ten hold around 4.2%. The specimen sequenced was peripheral blood. All receptors come from a human donor with COVID-19, enrolled during active disease. The donor label of this sample is uncertain.

The rearrangement links TRBV4-1 to TRBJ2-3, with 8 bases aligning to TRBD2. Germline CDR1 MGHRA, CDR2 YSYEKL. The trim removed 3 bases at V and 5 bases at J, leaving 10 bases unmatched. This CDR3 region has 16 residues. The CDR3 nucleotides read TGCGCCAGCAGCCACGAGACGGCCGGGAGGGTAGATACGCAGTATTTT. Residues: CASSHETAGRVDTQYF.

This clone was seen only once. The chain combines TRBV6-6 with TRBJ1-2; tentatively, D is TRBD1 (5 bases). Germline V gives CDR1 MNHNY, CDR2 SVGAGI (reference sequence). Deletions cut 6 bases from V and 0 bases from J, with 14 bases between. This CDR3 has 15 amino acids. The chain's CDR3 is CASSQTGESNYGYTF. The DNA of the CDR3 is TGTGCCAGCAGCCAAACGGGGGAATCTAACTATGGCTACACCTTC.

This chain uses TRBV29-1 with TRBJ2-7, with D maybe TRBD1 (5 bases). This CDR3 comprises 16 residues. Per germline, CDR1 SQVTM and CDR2 ANQGSEA. With 3 bases removed from V and 0 bases from J, the gap between germline ends came to 18 bases. The CDR3 DNA sequence: TGCAGCGTTGACGGTCTCCCAGGGAAAGGCTCCTACGAGCAGTACTTC. Translating it yields CSVDGLPGKGSYEQYF.

On this clone itself: The same CDR3 arises from other DNA sequences in this sample as well. The chain joins TRBV7-8 to TRBJ2-7; TRBD1 might be the D (5 bases). There are 14 residues in the CDR3. The germline V gene has CDR1 SGHVS and CDR2 FQNEAQ. V was clipped by 5 bases and J by 1 base, with 12 bases between them. The CDR3 region is CASSLDQGSYEQYF. The CDR3 nucleotides read TGTGCCAGCAGCCTGGACCAGGGTTCCTACGAGCAGTACTTC.

The chain joins TRBV12-3 or TRBV12-4 to TRBJ1-5, with a weak D call TRBD1 (5 bases). The length of the CDR3 is 12 residues. The V and J ends lost 4 bases and 7 bases respectively, with 8 bases between them. The CDR3 DNA is TGTGCCAGCAGTTACTCAGGGCAGCCCCAGCATTTT. The encoded protein is CASSYSGQPQHF.

The V and J genes are TRBV25-1 and TRBJ1-4, with 11 positions matching TRBD1. V trimming: 3 bases; J trimming: 7 bases; junction bases outside the gene matches: 4. There are 15 residues in the CDR3. Germline CDR1 is MGHDK and CDR2 is SYGVNS. CDR3 DNA sequence: TGTGCCAGCAGTGATGCCGGACAGGGGGCTGAAAAACTGTTTTTT. Translation: CASSDAGQGAEKLFF.

The chain employs TRBV9 and TRBJ1-1; the D gene is possibly TRBD1 (6 bases). CDR1 SGDLS and CDR2 YYNGEE come from the germline V gene. This CDR3 is 14 amino acids long. The V gene lost 3 bases and the J gene lost 6 bases, with 15 bases spanning the gap. DNA of the CDR3: TGTGCCAGCAGCGCCTTACAGGGCGGGTCTGAAGCTTTCTTT. Translated, it gives CASSALQGGSEAFF.

The V and J genes are TRBV3-1 (or the pseudogene TRBV3-2) and TRBJ1-6; D not resolved. Trimming took off 0 bases at V and 11 bases at J, with 5 bases between the two ends. Germline lookup yields CDR1 LGHDT and CDR2 YNNKEL (reference sequence). There are 12 residues in the CDR3. The CDR3 here is CASSQDRTPLHF. CDR3 bases: TGTGCCAGCAGCCAAGACAGGACACCCCTCCACTTT.

The chain uses TRBV7-2 and TRBJ2-7; D not resolved. This CDR3 region has 12 residues. The V end lost 4 bases, the J end lost 4 bases, and 8 bases lay between the germline ends. Germline values: CDR1 SGHTA, CDR2 FQGNSA. CDR3 protein: CASSSNSYEQYF. DNA for the CDR3: TGTGCCAGCAGCTCTAACTCGTACGAGCAGTACTTC.

Only one count was recorded for this clone. The V and J genes are TRBV19 and TRBJ2-1; 11 bases match TRBD1. Trimming at V came to 11 bases and at J to 9 bases, leaving 12 bases not matched to a gene. Germline CDR1 reads LNHDA; CDR2 reads SQIVND (reference sequence). The CDR3 totals 14 residues. The CDR3 here is CAGSPGQGVTEQFF. In DNA form, the CDR3 reads TGTGCCGGCAGCCCGGGACAGGGGGTGACTGAGCAGTTCTTC.

This clone was seen a single time. The V and J genes are TRBV19 and TRBJ2-3; a weak D match, TRBD1 (6 bases). CDR3 length equals 14 residues. The germline CDR1 and CDR2 sequences are LNHDA and SQIVND (reference sequence). Trimming took off 7 bases at V and 1 base at J, with 12 bases between the two ends. The CDR3, as DNA: TGTGCCAGTACCCCGACAGGACGCACAGATACGCAGTATTTT. Translated, it gives CASTPTGRTDTQYF. Full variable domain (missing parts from reference TRBV19 and TRBJ2-3): DGGITQSPKYLFRKEGQNVTLSCEQNLNHDAMYWYRQDPGQGLRLIYYSQIVNDFQKGDIAEGYSVSREKKESFPLTVTSAQKNPTAFYLCASTPTGRTDTQYFGPGTRLTVL.

As to this clone: This same CDR3 is encoded by further DNA sequences in the sample. The chain couples TRBV2 to TRBJ1-5, with 10 bases matching TRBD1. CDR3 length: 13 amino acids. Germline V gene data show CDR1 as SNHLY and CDR2 as FYNNEI. Trimming took 8 bases from V and 4 from J; bases not matched to a gene: 2. CDR3 residues: CASSGQGNQPQHF. The DNA of the CDR3 is TGTGCCAGCTCGGGACAGGGGAATCAGCCCCAGCATTTT.

This clone occurred once. The gene calls are TRBV6-5 and TRBJ1-2, with D possibly TRBD1 on 6 matching bases. Trimming cost V 8 bases and J 7 bases, with 23 bases left between them. Per germline, CDR1 MNHEY and CDR2 SVGAGI. The CDR3 length is 15 residues. The CDR3 DNA sequence: TGTGCCAGCGCCTCTCGGGGGGCGGGTCTGTCTGGCTACACCTTC. This gives the protein CASASRGAGLSGYTF.

The chain uses TRBV6-5 and TRBJ1-1, with TRBD1 matching 9 bases. With 6 bases clipped from V and 11 bases from J, the junction kept 7 bases outside the gene matches. CDR1 MNHEY and CDR2 SVGAGI come from the germline V gene. This CDR3 contains 12 residues. The CDR3 DNA reads TGTGCCAGCAGCCGGGACAGGGCGGCCGCTTTCTTT. It codes for CASSRDRAAAFF.

This clone was counted a few times. The rearrangement links TRBV11-3 to TRBJ2-1; 9 nucleotides line up with TRBD1. The ends lost 4 bases at V and 7 bases at J; junction bases unmatched: 8. Looked up from germline, CDR1 is SGHNT and CDR2 is YENEEA. CDR3 length equals 15 residues. The DNA of the CDR3 is TGTGCCAGCAGCTCCGGGGGGACAGGGTCAAATGAGCAGTTCTTC. Its translation: CASSSGGTGSNEQFF. Full variable domain (missing parts from reference TRBV11-3 and TRBJ2-1): EAGVVQSPRYKIIEKKQPVAFWCNPISGHNTLYWYLQNLGQGPELLIRYENEEAVDDSQLPKDRFSAERLKGVDSTLKIQPAELGDSAVYLCASSSGGTGSNEQFFGPGTRLTVL.

The J gene is TRBJ1-4, the V gene TRBV6-7; the D gene is possibly TRBD1 (5 bases). TRBV6-7 is an ORF; its function is uncertain. This CDR3 has 16 amino acids. V lost 0 bases and J 4 bases, leaving 12 bases between the germline ends. CDR3 sequence reads: CASSYSTAQGNEKLFF. The CDR3 DNA is TGTGCCAGCAGTTACTCGACAGCCCAGGGTAATGAAAAACTGTTTTTT.

The genes are TRBV5-4 and TRBJ2-7; 7 bases match TRBD1. The CDR3 consists of 14 residues. V gave up 1 base and J gave up 6 bases; unmatched junction bases: 7. The germline V gene encodes CDR1 SGHNT and CDR2 YYREEE (reference sequence). Written as DNA, the CDR3 is TGTGCCAGCAGCTTGTGGGAGACAGGGCCCGAGCAGTACTTC. It yields the protein CASSLWETGPEQYF.

The chain joins TRBV25-1 to TRBJ2-3; 8 nucleotides agree with TRBD1. The CDR3 runs to 16 residues. Germline loops: CDR1 MGHDK, CDR2 SYGVNS. V gave up 1 base and J gave up 0 bases; unmatched junction bases: 3. The CDR3 is CASSEFGQGSTDTQYF. CDR3 DNA: TGTGCCAGCAGTGAATTCGGACAGGGTAGCACAGATACGCAGTATTTT.

The genes are TRBV10-2 and TRBJ2-2, with D possibly matching TRBD2 (7 bases). CDR3 length: 16 amino acids. Looked up from germline, CDR1 is WSHSY and CDR2 is SAAADI. Between the trimmed V and J ends, which lost 7 bases and 6 bases, there was a span of 21 bases. The chain's CDR3 is CASKVGGDTGAGELFF. CDR3 coding DNA: TGCGCCAGCAAGGTTGGGGGGGACACCGGGGCCGGGGAGCTGTTTTTT.

This chain links TRBV7-3 with TRBJ2-3; TRBD2 matches 7 bases. Germline V gene lookup returns CDR1 SGHTA and CDR2 FQGTGA. Germline trimming cut 4 bases from V and 4 bases from J; bases unmatched to any gene: 8. CDR3 length: 15 residues. As DNA, the CDR3 is TGTGCCAGCAGCTCCGTTGCGGGAGTGGCAGATACGCAGTATTTT. Translation: CASSSVAGVADTQYF.

The V gene is TRBV7-9, the J gene TRBJ2-3, with TRBD2 matching 7 bases. The ends lost 3 bases at V and 2 bases at J; junction bases unmatched: 5. Germline V lookup: CDR1 SEHNR, CDR2 FQNEAQ (reference sequence). This CDR3 region has 15 residues. CDR3 nucleotides: TGTGCCAGCAGCTTGGTCGGGAGGTTCACAGATACGCAGTATTTT. Its translation is CASSLVGRFTDTQYF.

The J gene is TRBJ2-1, the V gene TRBV4-2; D possibly corresponds to TRBD1 (5 bases). The V gene lost 3 bases and the J gene lost 6 bases, with 15 bases spanning the gap. The CDR3 covers 15 residues. Per the germline V gene, CDR1 is LGHNA and CDR2 is YNFKEQ. The DNA for the CDR3 is TGTGCCAGCAGCCACCACAGACAGTTGCGCAATGAGCAGTTCTTC. Its protein is CASSHHRQLRNEQFF.

This clone was observed a single time. The genes are TRBV19 and TRBJ1-2; perhaps TRBD1 as D (5 bases). V was clipped by 3 bases and J by 9 bases, with 20 bases between them. This CDR3 region has 15 residues. In germline, CDR1 is LNHDA, CDR2 SQIVND (reference sequence). In DNA, the CDR3 is TGTGCCAGTAGTATTCTGGGCCAGGGCGACCGAAGCTACACCTTC. Protein product: CASSILGQGDRSYTF.

The rearrangement joins TRBV6-5 to TRBJ1-6; maybe TRBD1 (6 bases). This CDR3 is 16 amino acids long. Trimming shortened V by 2 bases and J by 7 bases, and 15 bases separated the two germline ends. CDR1 is MNHEY, CDR2 SVGAGI, per germline. This CDR3 is CASSYLTGLRNSPLHF. The CDR3 DNA sequence: TGTGCCAGCAGTTACCTTACAGGGTTAAGAAATTCACCCCTCCACTTT.

The chain recombines TRBV6-6 with TRBJ1-2; TRBD1 is a possible D gene (6 bases). The germline CDR1 and CDR2 sequences are MNHNY and SVGAGI (reference sequence). V lost 3 bases to trimming and J lost 2 bases, with 10 bases between them. This CDR3 is built from 14 residues. This chain's CDR3 is CASSYDRLNYGYTF. CDR3 nucleotide sequence: TGTGCCAGCAGTTATGACAGGCTCAACTATGGCTACACCTTC.

The chain has TRBV5-4 and TRBJ2-5; D is possibly TRBD2 (7 bases). V shed 4 bases and J shed 5 bases, with 9 bases lying between them. This CDR3 region has 12 residues. CDR1 and CDR2 from the germline V gene are SGHNT and YYREEE (reference sequence). The CDR3 coding sequence is TGTGCCAGCAGCAGGGGGGGGGAGACCCAGTACTTC. This sequence encodes CASSRGGETQYF. Filled out from reference TRBV5-4 and TRBJ2-5, the complete variable domain reads ETGVTQSPTHLIKTRGQQVTLRCSSQSGHNTVSWYQQALGQGPQFIFQYYREEENGRGNFPPRFSGLQFPNYSSELNVNALELDDSALYLCASSRGGETQYFGPGTRLLVL.

The count of this clone is one. This sequence joins TRBV6-1 and TRBJ2-1; 8 nucleotides line up with TRBD2. CDR3 length: 16 amino acids. CDR1 is MNHNS, CDR2 SASEGT, per germline. V lost 3 bases, J lost 4 bases, and 8 bases stayed unmatched. The CDR3 protein is CASSDPKKRGYNEQFF. CDR3 bases: TGTGCCAGCAGTGACCCCAAGAAGCGGGGGTACAATGAGCAGTTCTTC.

This clone was observed a handful of times. This sequence joins TRBV7-3 and TRBJ1-3; D may be TRBD1 (5 bases). CDR1 is SGHTA, CDR2 FQGTGA, per germline. Trimming left V 7 bases short and J 0 bases short, with 22 bases between. CDR3 size: 18 residues. CDR3 sequence reads: CASTDDNPRVHSGNTIYF. Here the CDR3 DNA reads TGTGCCAGCACCGATGACAATCCCAGGGTGCACTCTGGAAACACCATATATTTT.

The chain employs TRBV20-1 and TRBJ2-1, with 10 bases matching TRBD2. The CDR3 is 14 residues long. CDR1 is DFQATT and CDR2 is SNEGSKA in the germline V gene (reference sequence). V was clipped by 3 bases and J by 6 bases; unmatched bases: 5. CDR3 region: CSASLASGSNEQFF. Here the CDR3 DNA reads TGCAGTGCTAGTTTGGCTAGCGGGAGCAATGAGCAGTTCTTC.

The V gene is TRBV25-1, the J gene TRBJ2-5, with 7 bases aligning to TRBD1. V lost 5 bases to trimming and J lost 4 bases; unmatched junction nucleotides: 4. Germline values: CDR1 MGHDK, CDR2 SYGVNS. The CDR3 covers 13 residues. The CDR3 nucleotides read TGTGCCAGCAGTTCCGGACAGGTAGAGACCCAGTACTTC. It codes for CASSSGQVETQYF.